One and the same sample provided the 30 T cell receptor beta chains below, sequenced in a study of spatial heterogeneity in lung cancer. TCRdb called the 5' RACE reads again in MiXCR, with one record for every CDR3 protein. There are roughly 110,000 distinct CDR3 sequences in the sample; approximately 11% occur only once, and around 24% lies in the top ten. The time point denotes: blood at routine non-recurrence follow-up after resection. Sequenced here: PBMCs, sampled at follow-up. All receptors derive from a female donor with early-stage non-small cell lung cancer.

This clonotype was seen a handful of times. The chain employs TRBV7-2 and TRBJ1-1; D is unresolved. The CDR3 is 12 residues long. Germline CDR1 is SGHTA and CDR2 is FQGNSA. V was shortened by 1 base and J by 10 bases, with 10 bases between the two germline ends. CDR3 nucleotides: TGTGCCAGCAGCTTAGATACGTTTCGAGCTTTCTTT. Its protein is CASSLDTFRAFF.

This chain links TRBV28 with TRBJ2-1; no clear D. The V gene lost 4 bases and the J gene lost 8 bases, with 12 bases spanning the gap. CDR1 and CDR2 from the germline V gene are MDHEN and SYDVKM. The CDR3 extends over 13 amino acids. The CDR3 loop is CASSSPPGDEQFF. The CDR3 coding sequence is TGTGCCAGCAGTTCCCCGCCGGGCGATGAGCAGTTCTTC.

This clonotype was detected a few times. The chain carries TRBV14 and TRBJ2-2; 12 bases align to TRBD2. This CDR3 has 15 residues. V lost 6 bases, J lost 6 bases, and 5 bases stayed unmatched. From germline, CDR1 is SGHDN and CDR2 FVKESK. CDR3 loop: CASRQTSGSSGELFF. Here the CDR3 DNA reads TGTGCCAGCAGACAGACTAGCGGGAGTTCCGGGGAGCTGTTTTTT.

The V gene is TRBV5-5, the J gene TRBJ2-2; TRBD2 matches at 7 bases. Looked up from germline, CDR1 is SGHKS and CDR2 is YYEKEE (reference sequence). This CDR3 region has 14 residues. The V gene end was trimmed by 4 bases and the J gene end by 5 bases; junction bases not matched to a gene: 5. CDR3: CASSGTTSTGELFF. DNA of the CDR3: TGTGCCAGCAGCGGGACTACTTCTACCGGGGAGCTGTTTTTT.

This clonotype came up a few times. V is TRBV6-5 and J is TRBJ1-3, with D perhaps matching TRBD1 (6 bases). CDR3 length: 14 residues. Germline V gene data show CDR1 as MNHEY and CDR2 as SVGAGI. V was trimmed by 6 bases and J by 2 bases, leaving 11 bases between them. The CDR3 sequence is CASRDSLAGNTIYF. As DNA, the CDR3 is TGTGCCAGCAGGGACAGTCTGGCTGGAAACACCATATATTTT.

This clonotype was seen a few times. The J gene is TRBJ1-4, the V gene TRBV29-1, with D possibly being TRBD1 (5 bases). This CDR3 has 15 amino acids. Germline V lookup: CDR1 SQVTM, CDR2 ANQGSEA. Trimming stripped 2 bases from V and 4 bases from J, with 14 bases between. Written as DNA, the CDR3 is TGCAGCGTTGAACCCAAACACAGGTATAATGAAAAACTGTTTTTT. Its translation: CSVEPKHRYNEKLFF.

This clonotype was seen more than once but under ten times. The CDR3 region has the DNA TGTGCCAGCAGCTCTCGACCCGAGGGCTACGAGCAGTACTTC. It codes for CASSSRPEGYEQYF. The rearrangement links TRBV9 to TRBJ2-7; a weak D match, TRBD2 (5 bases). Germline CDR1 SGDLS, CDR2 YYNGEE. CDR3 length: 14 amino acids. Trimming stripped 4 bases from V and 3 bases from J, with 14 bases between.

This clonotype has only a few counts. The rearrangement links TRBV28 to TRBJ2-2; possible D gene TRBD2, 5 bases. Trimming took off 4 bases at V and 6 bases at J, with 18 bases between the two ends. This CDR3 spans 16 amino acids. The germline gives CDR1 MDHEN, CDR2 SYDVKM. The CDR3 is CASSWNSAPRSGELFF. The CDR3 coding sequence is TGTGCCAGCAGTTGGAATAGCGCTCCCCGATCCGGGGAGCTGTTTTTT.

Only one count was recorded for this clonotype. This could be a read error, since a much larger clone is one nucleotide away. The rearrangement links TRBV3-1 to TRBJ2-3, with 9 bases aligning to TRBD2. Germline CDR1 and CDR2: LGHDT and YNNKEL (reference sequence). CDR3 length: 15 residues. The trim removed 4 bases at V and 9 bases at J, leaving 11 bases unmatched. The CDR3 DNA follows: TGTGCCAGCAGCCGTACTAGCGGGTCCGTAGAAACGCAGTATTTT. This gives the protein CASSRTSGSVETQYF.

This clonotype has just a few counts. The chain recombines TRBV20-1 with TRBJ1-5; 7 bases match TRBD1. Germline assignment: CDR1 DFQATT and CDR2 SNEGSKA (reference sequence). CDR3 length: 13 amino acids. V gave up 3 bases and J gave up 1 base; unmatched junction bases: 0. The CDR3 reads CSARGQSNQPQHF. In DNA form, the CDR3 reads TGCAGTGCTAGGGGACAGAGCAATCAGCCCCAGCATTTT.

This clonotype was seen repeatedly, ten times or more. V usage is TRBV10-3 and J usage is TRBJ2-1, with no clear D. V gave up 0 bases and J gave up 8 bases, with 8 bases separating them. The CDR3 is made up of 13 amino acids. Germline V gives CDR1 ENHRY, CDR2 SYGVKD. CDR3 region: CAISESILDEQFF. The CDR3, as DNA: TGTGCCATCAGTGAGTCGATCCTTGATGAGCAGTTCTTC.

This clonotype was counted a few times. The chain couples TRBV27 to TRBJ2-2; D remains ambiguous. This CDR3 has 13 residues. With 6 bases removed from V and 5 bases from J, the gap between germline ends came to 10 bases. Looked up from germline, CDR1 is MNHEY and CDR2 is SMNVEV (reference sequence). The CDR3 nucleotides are TGTGCCAGCAGACCCCGGAGAACCGGGGAGCTGTTTTTT. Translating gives CASRPRRTGELFF.

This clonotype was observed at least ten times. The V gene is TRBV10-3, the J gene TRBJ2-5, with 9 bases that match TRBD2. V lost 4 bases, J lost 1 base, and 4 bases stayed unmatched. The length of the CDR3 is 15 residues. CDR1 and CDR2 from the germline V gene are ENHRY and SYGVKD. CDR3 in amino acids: CAISGSSGIQETQYF. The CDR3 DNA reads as TGTGCCATCAGTGGGTCTAGCGGGATCCAAGAGACCCAGTACTTC.

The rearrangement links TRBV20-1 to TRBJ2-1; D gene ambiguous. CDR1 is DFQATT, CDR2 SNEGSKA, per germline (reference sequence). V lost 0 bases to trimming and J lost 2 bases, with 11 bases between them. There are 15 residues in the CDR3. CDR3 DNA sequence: TGCAGTGCTAGAGATATGGGCGAGCCCTACAATGAGCAGTTCTTC. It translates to CSARDMGEPYNEQFF.

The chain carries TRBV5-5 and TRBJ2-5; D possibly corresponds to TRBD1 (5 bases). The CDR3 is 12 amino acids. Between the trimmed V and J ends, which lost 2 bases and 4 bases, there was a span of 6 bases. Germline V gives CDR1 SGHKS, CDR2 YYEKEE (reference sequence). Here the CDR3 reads CASSFQGETQYF. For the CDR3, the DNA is TGTGCCAGCAGCTTCCAGGGAGAGACCCAGTACTTC. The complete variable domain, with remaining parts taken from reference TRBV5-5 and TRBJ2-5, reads DAGVTQSPTHLIKTRGQQVTLRCSPISGHKSVSWYQQVLGQGPQFIFQYYEKEERGRGNFPDRFSARQFPNYSSELNVNALLLGDSALYLCASSFQGETQYFGPGTRLLVL.

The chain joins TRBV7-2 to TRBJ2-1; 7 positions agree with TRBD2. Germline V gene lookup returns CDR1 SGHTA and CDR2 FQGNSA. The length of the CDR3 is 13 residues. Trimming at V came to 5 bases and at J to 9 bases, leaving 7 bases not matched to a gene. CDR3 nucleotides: TGTGCCAGCAGCCGAAGACTAGCTGGTGAGCAGTTCTTC. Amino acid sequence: CASSRRLAGEQFF.

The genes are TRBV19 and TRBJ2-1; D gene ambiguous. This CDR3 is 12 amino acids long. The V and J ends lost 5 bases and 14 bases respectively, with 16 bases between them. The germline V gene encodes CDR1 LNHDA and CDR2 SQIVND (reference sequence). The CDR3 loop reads CASSLESQWKFF. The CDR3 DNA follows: TGTGCCAGTAGTCTCGAAAGCCAATGGAAGTTCTTC.

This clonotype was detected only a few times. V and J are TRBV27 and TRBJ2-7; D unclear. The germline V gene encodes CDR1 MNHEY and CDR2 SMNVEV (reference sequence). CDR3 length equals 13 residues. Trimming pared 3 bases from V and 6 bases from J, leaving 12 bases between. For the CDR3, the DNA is TGTGCCAGCAGTTTCTTCAAGGCCGGCGAGCAGTACTTC. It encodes CASSFFKAGEQYF.

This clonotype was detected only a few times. The CDR3 is CASSSERYTDTQYF. Here the CDR3 DNA reads TGTGCCAGCTCCTCGGAACGATACACAGATACGCAGTATTTT. The rearrangement links TRBV6-2 or TRBV6-3 to TRBJ2-3, with D unclear. This CDR3 spans 14 amino acids. The V end lost 8 bases, the J end lost 2 bases, and 14 bases lay between the germline ends. Per germline, CDR1 MNHEY and CDR2 SVGEGT.

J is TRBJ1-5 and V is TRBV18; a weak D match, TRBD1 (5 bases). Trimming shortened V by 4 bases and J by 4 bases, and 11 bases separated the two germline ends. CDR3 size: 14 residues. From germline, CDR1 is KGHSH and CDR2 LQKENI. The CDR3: CASSLNRGNQPQHF. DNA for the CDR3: TGTGCCAGCTCACTGAATCGGGGGAATCAGCCCCAGCATTTT.

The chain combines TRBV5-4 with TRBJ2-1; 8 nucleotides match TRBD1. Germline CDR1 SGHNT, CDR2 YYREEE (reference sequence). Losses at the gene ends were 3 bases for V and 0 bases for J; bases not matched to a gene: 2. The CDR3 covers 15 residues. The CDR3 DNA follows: TGTGCCAGCAGCTCGACAGGGGCCTCCTACAATGAGCAGTTCTTC. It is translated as CASSSTGASYNEQFF.

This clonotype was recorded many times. The CDR3 region is CASSPTRTNTEAFF. DNA of the CDR3: TGTGCCAGCAGCCCCACCCGGACCAACACTGAAGCTTTCTTT. This sequence joins TRBV7-8 and TRBJ1-1; no reliable D call. CDR3 size: 14 residues. Per the germline V gene, CDR1 is SGHVS and CDR2 is FQNEAQ. V lost 5 bases and J lost 2, with 12 bases in between.

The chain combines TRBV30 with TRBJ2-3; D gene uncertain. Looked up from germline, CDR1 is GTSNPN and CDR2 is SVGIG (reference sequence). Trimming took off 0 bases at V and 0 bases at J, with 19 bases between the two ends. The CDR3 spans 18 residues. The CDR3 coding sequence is TGTGCCTGGAGTGTAGGCGGAGCATTGAGGTCGAGCACAGATACGCAGTATTTT. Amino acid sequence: CAWSVGGALRSSTDTQYF. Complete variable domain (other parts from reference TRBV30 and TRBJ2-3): SQTIHQWPATLVQPVGSPLSLECTVEGTSNPNLYWYRQAAGRGLQLLFYSVGIGQISSEVPQNLSASRPQDRQFILSSKKLLLSDSGFYLCAWSVGGALRSSTDTQYFGPGTRLTVL.

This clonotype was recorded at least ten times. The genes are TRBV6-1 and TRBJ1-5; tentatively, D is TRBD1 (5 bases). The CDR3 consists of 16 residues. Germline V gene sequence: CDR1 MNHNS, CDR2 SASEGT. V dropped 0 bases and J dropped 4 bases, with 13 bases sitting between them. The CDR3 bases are TGTGCCAGCAGTGAAGCGGGAGGAGGGGTAAATCAGCCCCAGCATTTT. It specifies CASSEAGGGVNQPQHF.

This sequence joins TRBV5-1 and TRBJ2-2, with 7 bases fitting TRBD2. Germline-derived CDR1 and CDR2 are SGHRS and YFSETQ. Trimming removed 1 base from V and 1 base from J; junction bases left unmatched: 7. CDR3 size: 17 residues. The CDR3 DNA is TGCGCCAGCAGCTTGTCTAGCGGCTCGAGGAACACCGGGGAGCTGTTTTTT. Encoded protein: CASSLSSGSRNTGELFF.

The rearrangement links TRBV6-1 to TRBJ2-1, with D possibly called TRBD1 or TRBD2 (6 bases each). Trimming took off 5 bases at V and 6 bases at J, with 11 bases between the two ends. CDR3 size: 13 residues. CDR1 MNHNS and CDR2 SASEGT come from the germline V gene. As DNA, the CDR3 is TGTGCCAGCAGTCAAAAGGGGGGCAATGAGCAGTTCTTC. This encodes CASSQKGGNEQFF.

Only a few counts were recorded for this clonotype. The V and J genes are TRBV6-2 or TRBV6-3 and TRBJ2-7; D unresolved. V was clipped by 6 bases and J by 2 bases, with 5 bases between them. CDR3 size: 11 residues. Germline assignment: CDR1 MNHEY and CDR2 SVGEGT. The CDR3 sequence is CASSSTYEQYF. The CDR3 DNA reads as TGTGCCAGCAGCTCAACCTACGAGCAGTACTTC.

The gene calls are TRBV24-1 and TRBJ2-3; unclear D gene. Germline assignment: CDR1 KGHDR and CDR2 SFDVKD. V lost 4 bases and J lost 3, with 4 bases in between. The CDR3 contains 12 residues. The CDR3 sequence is CATSEETDTQYF. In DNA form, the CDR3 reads TGTGCCACCAGTGAGGAGACAGATACGCAGTATTTT.

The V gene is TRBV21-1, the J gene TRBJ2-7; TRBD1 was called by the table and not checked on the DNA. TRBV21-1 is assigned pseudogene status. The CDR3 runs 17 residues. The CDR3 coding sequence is TGTGCCAGCAGCACCCCAGTACGGGACAGGGTCGTATACGAGCAGTACTTC. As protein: CASSTPVRDRVVYEQYF.

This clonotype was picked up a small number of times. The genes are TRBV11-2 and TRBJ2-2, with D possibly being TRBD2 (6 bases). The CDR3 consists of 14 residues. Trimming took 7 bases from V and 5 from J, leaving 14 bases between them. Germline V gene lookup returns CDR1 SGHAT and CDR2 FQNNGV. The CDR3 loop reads CASKFGGGTGELFF. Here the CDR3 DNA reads TGTGCCAGCAAGTTTGGGGGAGGAACCGGGGAGCTGTTTTTT.